This TCR beta chain emerged from a study of beta chain features in type 1 diabetes. Study findings and constraints: Type 1 diabetes patients had moderately but significantly shorter TCRB CDR3s in all four CD4+ subsets.

Purity of each sorted population was above 95%. About this clone itself: No antigen is known for it.

cDNA synthesis used the whole RNA isolate, giving expressed TCRB sequences. Generated by immunoSEQ multiplex PCR, the TCRdb table keeps only in-frame clones and is missing some. This sample carries approximately 280,000 clones, approximately 16% of them seen once, and the ten largest clones take about 0.014%. This sequence was found in a man between 18 and 29 years old with type 1 diabetes. The source material was naive CD4+ T cells from blood.

CDR3 nucleotide sequence: TGTGCCAGGACGGAGGCGGGCACATCCTACGAGCAGTACTTC. This sequence encodes CARTEAGTSYEQYF. V gene TRBV28 combines with J gene TRBJ2-7, with a tentative D call TRBD2 (5 bases). The V end was cut by 9 bases, the J end by 1 base, with 16 bases between. The CDR3 runs 14 residues. Germline CDR1 and CDR2: MDHEN and SYDVKM. The full variable domain, completed using reference TRBV28 and TRBJ2-7, is DVKVTQSSRYLVKRTGEKVFLECVQDMDHENMFWYRQDPGLGLRLIYFSYDVKMKEKGDIPEGYSVSREKKERFSLILESASTNQTSMYLCARTEAGTSYEQYFGPGTRLTVT.